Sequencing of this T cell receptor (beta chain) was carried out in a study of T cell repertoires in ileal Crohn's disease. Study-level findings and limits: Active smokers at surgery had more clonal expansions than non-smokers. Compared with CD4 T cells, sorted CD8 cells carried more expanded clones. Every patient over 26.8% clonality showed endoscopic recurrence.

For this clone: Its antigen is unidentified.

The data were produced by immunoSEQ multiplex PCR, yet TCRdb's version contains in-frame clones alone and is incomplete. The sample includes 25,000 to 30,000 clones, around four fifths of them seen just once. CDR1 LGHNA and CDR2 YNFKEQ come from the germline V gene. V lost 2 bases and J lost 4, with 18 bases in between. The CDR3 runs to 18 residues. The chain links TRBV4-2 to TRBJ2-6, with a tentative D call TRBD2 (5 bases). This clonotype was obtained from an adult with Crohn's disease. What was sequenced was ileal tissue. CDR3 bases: TGTGCCAGCAGCCAATTGGGTCGGGGTCTGGAAGGGGCCAACGTCCTGACTTTC. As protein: CASSQLGRGLEGANVLTF.